This TCR beta chain was identified during a study of type 1 regulatory T cells. Study-level background: An in vitro protocol generated T-allo10, a Tr1-enriched, alloantigen-specific CD4 T cell product.

Overall study findings and caveats: Tr1 cells had a more restricted TCR repertoire than non-Tr1 cells.

As for this clonotype: Its antigen is not known.

The germline V gene has CDR1 SGHNT and CDR2 YENEEA. This CDR3 contains 15 residues. Trimming at V came to 1 base and at J to 5 bases, leaving 5 bases not matched to a gene. TCRdb called the reads again in MiXCR, with one record for every CDR3 protein. The sample lists about 60,000 distinct CDR3 sequences, around 49% seen once, with approximately 2.3% in the top ten. V usage is TRBV11-3 and J usage is TRBJ2-1; TRBD1 agrees at 7 bases. This TCR was sampled from a human donor in good health. Sequenced sample: cultured non-Tr1 T cells, either the whole culture or a sorted T cell fraction (not recorded which). This chain's CDR3 is CASSLGGTANNEQFF. Here the CDR3 DNA reads TGTGCCAGCAGCTTAGGTGGGACAGCAAACAATGAGCAGTTCTTC.